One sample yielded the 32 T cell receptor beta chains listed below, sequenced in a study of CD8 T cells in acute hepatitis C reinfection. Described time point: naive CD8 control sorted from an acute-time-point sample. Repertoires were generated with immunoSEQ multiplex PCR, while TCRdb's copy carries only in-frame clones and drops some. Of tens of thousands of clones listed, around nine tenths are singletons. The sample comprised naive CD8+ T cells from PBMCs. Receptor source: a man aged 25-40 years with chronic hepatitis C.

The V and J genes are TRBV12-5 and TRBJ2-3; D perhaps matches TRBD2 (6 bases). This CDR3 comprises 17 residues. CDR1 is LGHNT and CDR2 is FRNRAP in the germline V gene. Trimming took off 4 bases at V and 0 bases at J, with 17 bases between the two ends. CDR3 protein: CASGSTFQRASTDTQYF. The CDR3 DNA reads TGTGCTAGTGGTTCAACCTTTCAGCGGGCTAGCACAGATACGCAGTATTTT.

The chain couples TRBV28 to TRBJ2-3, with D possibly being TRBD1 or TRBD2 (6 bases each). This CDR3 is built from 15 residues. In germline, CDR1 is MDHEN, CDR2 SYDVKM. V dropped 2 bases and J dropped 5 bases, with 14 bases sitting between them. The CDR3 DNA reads TGTGCCAGCAGTTTAAAGGGGGAGGCGGTAGATACGCAGTATTTT. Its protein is CASSLKGEAVDTQYF.

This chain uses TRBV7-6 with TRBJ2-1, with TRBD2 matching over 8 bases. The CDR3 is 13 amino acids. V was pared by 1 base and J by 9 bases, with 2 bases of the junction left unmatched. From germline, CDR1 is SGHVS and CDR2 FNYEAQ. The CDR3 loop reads CASSLGREVEQFF. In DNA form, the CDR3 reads TGTGCCAGCAGCTTAGGGCGGGAGGTTGAGCAGTTCTTC.

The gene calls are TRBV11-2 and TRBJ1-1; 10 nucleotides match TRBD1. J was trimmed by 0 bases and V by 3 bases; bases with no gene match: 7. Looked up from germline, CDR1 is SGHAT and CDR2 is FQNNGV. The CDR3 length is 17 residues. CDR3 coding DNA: TGTGCCAGCAGCTTCAGCGACAGGGGGCTTATGAACACTGAAGCTTTCTTT. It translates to CASSFSDRGLMNTEAFF.

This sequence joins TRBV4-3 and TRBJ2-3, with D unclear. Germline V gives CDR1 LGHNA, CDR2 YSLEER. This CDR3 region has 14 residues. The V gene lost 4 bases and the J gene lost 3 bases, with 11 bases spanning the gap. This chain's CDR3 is CASSPSEFTDTQYF. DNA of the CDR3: TGCGCCAGCAGCCCCTCGGAATTTACAGATACGCAGTATTTT.

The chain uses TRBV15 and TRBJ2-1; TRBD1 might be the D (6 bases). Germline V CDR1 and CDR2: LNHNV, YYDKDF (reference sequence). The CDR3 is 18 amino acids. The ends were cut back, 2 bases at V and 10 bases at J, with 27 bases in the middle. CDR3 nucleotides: TGTGCCACCAGCAGACGGGACAAGGCCCTAGGCGGATGGTACGAGCAGTTCTTC. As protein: CATSRRDKALGGWYEQFF.

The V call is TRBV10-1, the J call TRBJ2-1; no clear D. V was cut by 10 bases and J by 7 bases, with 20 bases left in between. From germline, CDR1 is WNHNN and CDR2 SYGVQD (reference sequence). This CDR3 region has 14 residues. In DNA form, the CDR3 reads TGCGCCACATCAACTTTATCCGAAGGGAATGAGCAGTTCTTC. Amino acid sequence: CATSTLSEGNEQFF.

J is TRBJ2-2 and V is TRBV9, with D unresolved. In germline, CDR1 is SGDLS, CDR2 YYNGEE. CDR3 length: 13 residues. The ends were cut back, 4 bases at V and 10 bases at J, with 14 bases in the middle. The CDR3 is CASSPPLVAELFF. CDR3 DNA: TGTGCCAGCAGCCCCCCCCTAGTCGCGGAGCTGTTTTTT.

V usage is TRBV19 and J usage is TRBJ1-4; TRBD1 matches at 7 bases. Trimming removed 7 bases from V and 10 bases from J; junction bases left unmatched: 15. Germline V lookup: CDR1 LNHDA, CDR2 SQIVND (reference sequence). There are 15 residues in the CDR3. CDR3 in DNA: TGTGCCAGTAATTTTGGACCGACAGGGTTGAGAAAACTGTTTTTT. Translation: CASNFGPTGLRKLFF.

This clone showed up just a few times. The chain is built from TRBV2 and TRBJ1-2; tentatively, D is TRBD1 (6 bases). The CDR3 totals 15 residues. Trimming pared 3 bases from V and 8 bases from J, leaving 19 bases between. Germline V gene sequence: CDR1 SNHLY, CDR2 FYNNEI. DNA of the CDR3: TGTGCCAGCAGTGAGTGGACAGCCGACCCGAGGGGCTACACCTTC. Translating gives CASSEWTADPRGYTF.

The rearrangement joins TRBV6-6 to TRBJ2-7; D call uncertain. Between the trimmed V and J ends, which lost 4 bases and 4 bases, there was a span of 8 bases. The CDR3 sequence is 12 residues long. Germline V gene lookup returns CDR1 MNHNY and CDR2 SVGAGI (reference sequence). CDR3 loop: CASSSSPYEQYF. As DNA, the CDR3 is TGTGCCAGCAGTTCCTCGCCGTACGAGCAGTACTTC.

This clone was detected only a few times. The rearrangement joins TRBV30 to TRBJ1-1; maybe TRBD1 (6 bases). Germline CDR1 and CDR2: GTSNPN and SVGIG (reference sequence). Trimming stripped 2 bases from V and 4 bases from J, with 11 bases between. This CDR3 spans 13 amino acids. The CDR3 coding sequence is TGTGCCTGGAGTCCGGACAGTACCACTGAAGCTTTCTTT. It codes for CAWSPDSTTEAFF.

CDR3 loop: CASSLWVGGGYGYTF. In nucleotides, the CDR3 is TGTGCCAGCAGCTTATGGGTCGGGGGCGGCTATGGCTACACCTTC. The chain recombines TRBV7-2 with TRBJ1-2; possible D gene TRBD1, 6 bases. This CDR3 is built from 15 residues. CDR1 and CDR2 (germline): SGHTA, FQGNSA. Trimming pared 2 bases from V and 4 bases from J, leaving 14 bases between.

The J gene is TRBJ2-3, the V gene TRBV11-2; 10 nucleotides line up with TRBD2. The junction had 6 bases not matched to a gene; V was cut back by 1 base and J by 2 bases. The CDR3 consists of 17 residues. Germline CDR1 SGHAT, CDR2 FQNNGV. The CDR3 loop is CASSLGTSGETTDTQYF. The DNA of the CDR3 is TGTGCCAGCAGCTTAGGTACTAGCGGGGAAACCACAGATACGCAGTATTTT.

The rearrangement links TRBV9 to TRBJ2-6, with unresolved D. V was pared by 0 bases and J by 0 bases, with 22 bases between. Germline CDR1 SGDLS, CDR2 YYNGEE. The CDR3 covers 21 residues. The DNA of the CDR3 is TGTGCCAGCAGCGTAGAGCCCGCCGCAACGACCGCCTACTCTGGGGCCAACGTCCTGACTTTC. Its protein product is CASSVEPAATTAYSGANVLTF.

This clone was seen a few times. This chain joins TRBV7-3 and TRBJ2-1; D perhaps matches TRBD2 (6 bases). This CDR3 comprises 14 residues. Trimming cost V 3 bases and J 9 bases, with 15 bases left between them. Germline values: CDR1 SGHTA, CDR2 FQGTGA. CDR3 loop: CASSFIGSPSEQFF. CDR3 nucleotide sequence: TGTGCCAGCAGCTTCATCGGGAGCCCCAGTGAGCAGTTCTTC.

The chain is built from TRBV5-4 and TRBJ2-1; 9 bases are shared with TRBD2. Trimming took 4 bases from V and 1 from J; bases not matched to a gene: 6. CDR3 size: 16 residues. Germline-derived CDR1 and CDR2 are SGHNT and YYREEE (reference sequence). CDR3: CASSPIAGASYNEQFF. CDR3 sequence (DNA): TGTGCCAGCAGCCCCATAGCGGGAGCTTCCTACAATGAGCAGTTCTTC.

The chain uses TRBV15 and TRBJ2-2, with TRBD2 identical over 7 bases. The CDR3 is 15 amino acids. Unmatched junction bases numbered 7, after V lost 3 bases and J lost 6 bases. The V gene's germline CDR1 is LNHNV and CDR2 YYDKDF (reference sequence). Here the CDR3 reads CATSRGGLGPGELFF. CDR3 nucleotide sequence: TGTGCCACCAGCAGGGGCGGACTAGGGCCCGGGGAGCTGTTTTTT.

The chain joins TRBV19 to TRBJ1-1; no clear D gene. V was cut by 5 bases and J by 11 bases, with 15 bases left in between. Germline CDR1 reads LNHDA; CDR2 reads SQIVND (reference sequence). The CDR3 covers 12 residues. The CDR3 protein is CASSQQSQEAFF. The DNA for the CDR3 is TGTGCCAGTAGTCAGCAGTCCCAGGAGGCTTTCTTT.

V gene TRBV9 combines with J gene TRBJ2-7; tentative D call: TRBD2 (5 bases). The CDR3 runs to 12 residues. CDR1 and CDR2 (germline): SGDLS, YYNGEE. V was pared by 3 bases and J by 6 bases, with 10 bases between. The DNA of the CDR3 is TGTGCCAGCAGCGCCTGGGCGGGCGAGCAGTACTTC. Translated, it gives CASSAWAGEQYF.

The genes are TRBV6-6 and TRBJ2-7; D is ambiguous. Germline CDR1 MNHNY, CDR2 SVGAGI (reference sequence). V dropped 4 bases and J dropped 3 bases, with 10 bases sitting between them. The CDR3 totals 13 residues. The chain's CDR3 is CASSLYRNYEQYF. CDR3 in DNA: TGTGCCAGCAGTTTATACAGAAACTACGAGCAGTACTTC.

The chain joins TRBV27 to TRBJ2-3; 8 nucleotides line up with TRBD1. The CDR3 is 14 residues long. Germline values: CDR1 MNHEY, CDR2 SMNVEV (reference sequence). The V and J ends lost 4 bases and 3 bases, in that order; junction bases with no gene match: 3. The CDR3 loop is CASSYQGATDTQYF. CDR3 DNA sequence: TGTGCCAGCAGTTACCAGGGGGCTACAGATACGCAGTATTTT.

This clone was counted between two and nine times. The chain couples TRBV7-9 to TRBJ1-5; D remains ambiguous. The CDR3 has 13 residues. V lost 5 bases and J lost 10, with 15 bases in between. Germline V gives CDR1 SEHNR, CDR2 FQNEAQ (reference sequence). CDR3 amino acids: CASSNWSGKPQHF. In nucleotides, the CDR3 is TGTGCCAGCAGCAACTGGTCCGGGAAACCCCAGCATTTT.

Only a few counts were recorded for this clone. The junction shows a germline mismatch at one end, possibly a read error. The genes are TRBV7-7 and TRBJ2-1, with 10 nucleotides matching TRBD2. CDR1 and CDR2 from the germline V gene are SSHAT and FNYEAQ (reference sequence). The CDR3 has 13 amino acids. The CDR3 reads CASSSGLANEQFF. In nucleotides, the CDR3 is TGTGCTAGCAGCTCGGGACTAGCGAATGAGCAGTTCTTC.

CDR3 residues: CATSRAQGEVDEQYF. The DNA of the CDR3 is TGTGCCACCAGCAGAGCCCAGGGGGAGGTCGACGAGCAGTACTTC. This chain links TRBV15 with TRBJ2-7, with D possibly TRBD1 on 7 matching bases. CDR3 length equals 15 residues. V lost 1 base and J lost 5, with 15 bases in between. In germline, CDR1 is LNHNV, CDR2 YYDKDF (reference sequence).

The DNA for the CDR3 is TGTGCCAGCAGCTTGGGGCCGGGGATTGGCTACACCTTC. Protein sequence: CASSLGPGIGYTF. The genes are TRBV5-4 and TRBJ1-2; D call uncertain. Trimming took 0 bases from V and 7 from J, leaving 10 bases between them. CDR3 size: 13 residues. Germline assignment: CDR1 SGHNT and CDR2 YYREEE (reference sequence).

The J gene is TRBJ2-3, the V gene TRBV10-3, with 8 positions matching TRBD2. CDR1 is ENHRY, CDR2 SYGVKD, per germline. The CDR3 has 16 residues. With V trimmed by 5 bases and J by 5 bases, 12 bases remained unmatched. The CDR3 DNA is TGTGCCATCAGTCCCCGCGACGGAGCGGGAGTAGATACGCAGTATTTT. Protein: CAISPRDGAGVDTQYF.

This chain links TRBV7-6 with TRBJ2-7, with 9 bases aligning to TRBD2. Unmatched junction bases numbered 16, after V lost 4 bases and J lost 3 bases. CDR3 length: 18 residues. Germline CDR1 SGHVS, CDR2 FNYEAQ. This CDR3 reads CASSSSTPGTSSDYEQYF. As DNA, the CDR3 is TGTGCCAGCAGCTCCTCAACCCCGGGGACTAGCAGTGACTACGAGCAGTACTTC.

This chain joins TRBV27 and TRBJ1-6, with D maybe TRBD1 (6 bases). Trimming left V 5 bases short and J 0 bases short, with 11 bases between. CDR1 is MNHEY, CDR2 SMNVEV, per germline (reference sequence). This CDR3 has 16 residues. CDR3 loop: CASSPRTDSYNSPLHF. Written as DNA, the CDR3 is TGTGCCAGCAGTCCGCGGACAGACTCCTATAATTCACCCCTCCACTTT.

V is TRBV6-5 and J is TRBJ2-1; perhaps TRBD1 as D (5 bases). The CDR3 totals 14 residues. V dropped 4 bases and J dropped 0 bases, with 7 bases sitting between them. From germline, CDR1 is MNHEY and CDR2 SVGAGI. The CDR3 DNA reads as TGTGCCAGCAGTTTCCAGGGCTCCTACAATGAGCAGTTCTTC. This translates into CASSFQGSYNEQFF.

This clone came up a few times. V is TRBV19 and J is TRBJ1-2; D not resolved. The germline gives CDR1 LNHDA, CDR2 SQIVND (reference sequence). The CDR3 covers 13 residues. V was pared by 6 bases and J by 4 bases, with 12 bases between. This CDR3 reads CASRVASSYGYTF. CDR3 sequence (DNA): TGTGCCAGTAGGGTAGCCTCCAGCTATGGCTACACCTTC.

CDR3 sequence reads: CASSMGLLPEAFF. The DNA for the CDR3 is TGTGCCAGTAGTATGGGCCTGCTCCCTGAAGCTTTCTTT. The rearrangement joins TRBV19 to TRBJ1-1; no firm D call. In germline, CDR1 is LNHDA, CDR2 SQIVND (reference sequence). The V and J ends lost 3 bases and 6 bases respectively, with 11 bases between them. The CDR3 contains 13 residues.